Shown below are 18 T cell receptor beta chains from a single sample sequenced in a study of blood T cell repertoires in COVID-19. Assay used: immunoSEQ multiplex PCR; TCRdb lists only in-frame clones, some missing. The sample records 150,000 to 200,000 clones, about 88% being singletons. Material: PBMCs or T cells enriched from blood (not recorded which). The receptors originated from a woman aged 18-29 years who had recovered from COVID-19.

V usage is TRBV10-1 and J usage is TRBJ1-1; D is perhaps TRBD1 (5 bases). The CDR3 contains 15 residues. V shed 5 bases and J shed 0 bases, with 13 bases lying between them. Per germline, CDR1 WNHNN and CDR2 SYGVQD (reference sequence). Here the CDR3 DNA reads TGCGCCAGCAGTAGCGACAGCCAACTGAACACTGAAGCTTTCTTT. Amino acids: CASSSDSQLNTEAFF.

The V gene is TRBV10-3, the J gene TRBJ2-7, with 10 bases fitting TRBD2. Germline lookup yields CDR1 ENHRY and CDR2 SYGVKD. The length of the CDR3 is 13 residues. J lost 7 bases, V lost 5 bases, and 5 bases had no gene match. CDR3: CAISYQREGEQYF. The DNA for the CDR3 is TGTGCCATCAGTTATCAGCGGGAGGGGGAGCAGTACTTC.

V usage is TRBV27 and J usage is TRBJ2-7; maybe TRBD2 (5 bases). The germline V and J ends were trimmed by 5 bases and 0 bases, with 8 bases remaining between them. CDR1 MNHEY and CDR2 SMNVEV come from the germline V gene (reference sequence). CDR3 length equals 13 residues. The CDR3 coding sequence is TGTGCCAGCAGTAGCACTAGCTCCTACGAGCAGTACTTC. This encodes CASSSTSSYEQYF.

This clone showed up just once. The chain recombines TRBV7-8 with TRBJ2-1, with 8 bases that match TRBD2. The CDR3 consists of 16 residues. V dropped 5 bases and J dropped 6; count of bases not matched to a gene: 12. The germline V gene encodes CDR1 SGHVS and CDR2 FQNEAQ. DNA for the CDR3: TGTGCCAGCAGCCCCCGAAGACTAGCGTACGTCAATGAGCAGTTCTTC. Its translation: CASSPRRLAYVNEQFF.

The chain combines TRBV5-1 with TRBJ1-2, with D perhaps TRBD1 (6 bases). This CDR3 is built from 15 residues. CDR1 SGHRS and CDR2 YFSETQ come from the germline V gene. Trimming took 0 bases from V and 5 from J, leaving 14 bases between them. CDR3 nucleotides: TGCGCCAGCAGCTTGGGAGGCACAGGGATGTATGGCTACACCTTC. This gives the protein CASSLGGTGMYGYTF. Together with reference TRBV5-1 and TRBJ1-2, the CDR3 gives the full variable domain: KAGVTQTPRYLIKTRGQQVTLSCSPISGHRSVSWYQQTPGQGLQFLFEYFSETQRNKGNFPGRFSGRQFSNSRSEMNVSTLELGDSALYLCASSLGGTGMYGYTFGSGTRLTVV.

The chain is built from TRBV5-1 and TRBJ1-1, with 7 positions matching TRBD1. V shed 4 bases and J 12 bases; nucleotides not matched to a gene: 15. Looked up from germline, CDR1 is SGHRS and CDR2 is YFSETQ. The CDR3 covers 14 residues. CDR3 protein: CASSPDNRGVGPFF. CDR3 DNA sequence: TGCGCCAGCAGCCCCGACAACAGGGGAGTGGGGCCTTTCTTT.

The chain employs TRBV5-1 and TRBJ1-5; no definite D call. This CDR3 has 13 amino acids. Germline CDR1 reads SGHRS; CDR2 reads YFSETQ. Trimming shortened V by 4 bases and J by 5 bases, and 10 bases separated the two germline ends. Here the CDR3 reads CASSRGWDQPQHF. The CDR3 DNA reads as TGCGCCAGCAGCCGAGGCTGGGATCAGCCCCAGCATTTT.

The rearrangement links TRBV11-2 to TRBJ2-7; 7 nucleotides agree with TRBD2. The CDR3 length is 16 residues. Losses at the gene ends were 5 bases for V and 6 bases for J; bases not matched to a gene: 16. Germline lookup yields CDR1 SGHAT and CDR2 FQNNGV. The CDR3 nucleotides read TGTGCCAGCAGCGCAATCACCGGGACTAAAAGCAGCGAGCAGTACTTC. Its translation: CASSAITGTKSSEQYF. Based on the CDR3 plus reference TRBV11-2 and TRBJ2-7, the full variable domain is EAGVAQSPRYKIIEKRQSVAFWCNPISGHATLYWYQQILGQGPKLLIQFQNNGVVDDSQLPKDRFSAERLKGVDSTLKIQPAKLEDSAVYLCASSAITGTKSSEQYFGPGTRLTVT.

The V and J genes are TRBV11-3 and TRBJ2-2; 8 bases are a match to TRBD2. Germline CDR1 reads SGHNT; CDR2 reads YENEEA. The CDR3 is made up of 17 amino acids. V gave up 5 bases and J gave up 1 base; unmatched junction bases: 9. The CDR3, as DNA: TGTGCCAGCAGCCAAAAGGGCGCGGGAGGGAACACCGGGGAGCTGTTTTTT. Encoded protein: CASSQKGAGGNTGELFF.

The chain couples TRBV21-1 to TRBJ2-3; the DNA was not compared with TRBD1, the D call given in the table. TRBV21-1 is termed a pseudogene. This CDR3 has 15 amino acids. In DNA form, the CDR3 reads TGTGCCAGCAGCAAAGCGCAGAGACACACAGATACGCAGTATTTT. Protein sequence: CASSKAQRHTDTQYF.

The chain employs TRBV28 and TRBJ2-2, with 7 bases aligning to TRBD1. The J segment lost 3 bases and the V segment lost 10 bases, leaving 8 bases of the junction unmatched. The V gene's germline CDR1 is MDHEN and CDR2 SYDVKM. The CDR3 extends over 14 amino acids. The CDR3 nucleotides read TGTGCCAACCGTGGGACAGACGACACCGGGGAGCTGTTTTTT. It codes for CANRGTDDTGELFF.

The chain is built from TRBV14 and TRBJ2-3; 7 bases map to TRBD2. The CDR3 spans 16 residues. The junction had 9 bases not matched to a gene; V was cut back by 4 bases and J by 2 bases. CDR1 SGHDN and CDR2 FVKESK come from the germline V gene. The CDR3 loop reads CASSLRTRLPTDTQYF. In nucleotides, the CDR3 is TGTGCCAGCAGCCTGCGGACTAGACTCCCCACAGATACGCAGTATTTT.

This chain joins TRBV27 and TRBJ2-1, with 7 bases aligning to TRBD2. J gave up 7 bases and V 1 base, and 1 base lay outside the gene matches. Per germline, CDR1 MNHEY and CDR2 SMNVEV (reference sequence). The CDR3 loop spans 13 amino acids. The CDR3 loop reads CASSLLGGNEQFF. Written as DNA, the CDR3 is TGTGCCAGCAGTTTATTGGGAGGGAATGAGCAGTTCTTC.

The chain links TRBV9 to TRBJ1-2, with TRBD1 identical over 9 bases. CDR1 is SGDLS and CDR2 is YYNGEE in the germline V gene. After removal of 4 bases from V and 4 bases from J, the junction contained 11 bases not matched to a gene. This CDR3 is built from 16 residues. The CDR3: CASSSRGTGQGYGYTF. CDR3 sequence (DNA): TGTGCCAGCAGCTCCAGAGGGACAGGGCAGGGCTATGGCTACACCTTC.

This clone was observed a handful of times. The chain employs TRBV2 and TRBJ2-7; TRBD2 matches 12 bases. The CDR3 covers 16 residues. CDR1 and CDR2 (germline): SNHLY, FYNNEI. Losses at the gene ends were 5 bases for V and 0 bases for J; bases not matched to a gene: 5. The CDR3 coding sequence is TGTGCCAGCAGTTCAGGACTAGCGGGGAGCTCCTACGAGCAGTACTTC. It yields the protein CASSSGLAGSSYEQYF. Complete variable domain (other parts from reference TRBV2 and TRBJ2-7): EPEVTQTPSHQVTQMGQEVILRCVPISNHLYFYWYRQILGQKVEFLVSFYNNEISEKSEIFDDQFSVERPDGSNFTLKIRSTKLEDSAMYFCASSSGLAGSSYEQYFGPGTRLTVT.

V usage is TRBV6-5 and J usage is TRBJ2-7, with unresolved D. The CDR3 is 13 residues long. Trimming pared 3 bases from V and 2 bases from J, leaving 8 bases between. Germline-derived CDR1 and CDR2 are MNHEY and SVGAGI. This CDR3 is CASSYTYTYEQYF. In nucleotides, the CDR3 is TGTGCCAGCAGTTATACTTATACCTACGAGCAGTACTTC.

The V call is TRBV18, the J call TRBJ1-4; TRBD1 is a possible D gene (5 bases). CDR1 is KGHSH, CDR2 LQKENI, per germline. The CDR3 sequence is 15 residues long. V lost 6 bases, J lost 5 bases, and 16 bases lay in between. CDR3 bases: TGTGCCAGCTCCAGTATCCAGGGTCGGAATGAAAAACTGTTTTTT. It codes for CASSSIQGRNEKLFF. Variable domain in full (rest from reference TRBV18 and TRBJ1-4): NAGVMQNPRHLVRRRGQEARLRCSPMKGHSHVYWYRQLPEEGLKFMVYLQKENIIDESGMPKERFSAEFPKEGPSILRIQQVVRGDSAAYFCASSSIQGRNEKLFFGSGTQLSVL.

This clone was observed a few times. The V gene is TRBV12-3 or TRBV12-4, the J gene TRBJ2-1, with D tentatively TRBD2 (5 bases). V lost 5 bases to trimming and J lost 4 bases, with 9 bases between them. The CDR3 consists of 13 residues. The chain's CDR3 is CASSPGLYNEQFF. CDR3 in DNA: TGTGCCAGCAGTCCCGGACTGTACAATGAGCAGTTCTTC.